The present T cell receptor (beta chain) was sequenced within a study of blood T cell repertoires in COVID-19. Study at large: COVID-19 samples, acute and convalescent, were from the United States, Italy and Spain.

Enrolment of Seattle patients took place during active infection, and they were followed longitudinally. As processed by the authors: By means of reference gene primer amplification, nucleated cell counts were estimated. The assay was immunoSEQ multiplex PCR, and TCRdb's table has in-frame clones only and misses some. Clonal size and the V and J genes are those of that table, whereas D and trimming came from the DNA. The sample lists fewer than 200,000 clones, roughly 80% seen once, with approximately 7.8% in the top ten. CDR3 size: 15 residues. Germline CDR1 and CDR2: SNHLY and FYNNEI. V lost 7 bases and J lost 5; bases outside the gene matches: 9.

This sequence originates from a woman in her sixties or seventies with COVID-19, enrolled during active disease. Sequencing input: peripheral blood. The chain carries TRBV2 and TRBJ2-3; 10 bases map to TRBD2. The CDR3 DNA reads TGTGCCAGCACCTTGTTAGCGGGAGGTTTAGATACGCAGTATTTT. This gives the protein CASTLLAGGLDTQYF. Together with reference TRBV2 and TRBJ2-3, the CDR3 gives the full variable domain: EPEVTQTPSHQVTQMGQEVILRCVPISNHLYFYWYRQILGQKVEFLVSFYNNEISEKSEIFDDQFSVERPDGSNFTLKIRSTKLEDSAMYFCASTLLAGGLDTQYFGPGTRLTVL.